This T cell receptor (beta chain) was captured by sequencing in a study of blood T cell repertoires in COVID-19. Across the whole study: Some COVID-19 samples were acute and others convalescent; all came from the United States, Italy and Spain.

Germline CDR1 is SGHNT and CDR2 is YYREEE (reference sequence). CDR3 length: 15 amino acids. V trimming: 4 bases; J trimming: 5 bases; junction bases outside the gene matches: 8. Study processing details: Cell counts per sample came from amplifying reference gene primers. Here immunoSEQ multiplex PCR was the method, and the copy in TCRdb shows in-frame clones only, minus some. V, J and clone size were drawn from that table, and D and trimming were deduced from the DNA. The data hold 300,000 to 400,000 clones, with around 87% observed a single time. The specimen sequenced was peripheral blood. The chain combines TRBV5-4 with TRBJ2-1; TRBD2 aligns across 8 bases. The source is a man aged 50 to 59 with active or convalescent COVID-19. The DNA for the CDR3 is TGTGCCAGCAGCCTTGCGGGGGGCCTCCACAATGAGCAGTTCTTC. It codes for CASSLAGGLHNEQFF.